The 22 T cell receptor beta chains presented below share a single source sample, sequenced in a study of CD8+CD57+ T cells in acquired aplastic anemia. Profiles of TCR beta VDJ and CDR3 were generated from a genomic DNA template. From the reads, TCRdb called clonotypes with MiXCR, one entry per CDR3 protein. The data show 150,000 to 200,000 distinct CDR3 sequences, 45% to 55% seen once. Only patients with CD8+CD57+ cell expansion on flow cytometry were chosen for sequencing. Material for sequencing was sorted CD4+, CD8+, or CD8+CD57+ T cells (not recorded which) from PBMCs. These receptors originate from a human donor with aplastic anemia.

Written as DNA, the CDR3 is TGCAGCGTTGAACTAGGTAGCAATCAGCCCCAGCATTTT. This sequence encodes CSVELGSNQPQHF. The chain has TRBV29-1 and TRBJ1-5; the D is unclear. Germline V gene data show CDR1 as SQVTM and CDR2 as ANQGSEA. Trimming shortened V by 2 bases and J by 0 bases, and 5 bases separated the two germline ends. The CDR3 has 13 amino acids.

This clonotype was seen repeatedly, ten times or more. V is TRBV24-1 and J is TRBJ1-2; 7 bases are a match to TRBD1. Germline CDR1 and CDR2: KGHDR and SFDVKD. V shed 7 bases, J shed 8 bases, and the junction held 6 bases outside the gene matches. The CDR3 is 12 amino acids. CDR3 bases: TGTGCCACCAGCACAGGGGCGGGAGGCTACACCTTC. The encoded protein is CATSTGAGGYTF.

The table lists this clonotype with a count of one. The chain has TRBV20-1 and TRBJ2-1; TRBD2 agrees at 9 bases. The CDR3 has 15 amino acids. With V trimmed by 3 bases and J by 4 bases, 7 bases remained unmatched. Per germline, CDR1 DFQATT and CDR2 SNEGSKA (reference sequence). The CDR3 here is CSARTTSGGYNEQFF. CDR3 nucleotides: TGCAGTGCTAGGACGACTAGCGGTGGGTACAATGAGCAGTTCTTC.

The chain employs TRBV11-1 and TRBJ2-5; D not resolved. The germline V gene has CDR1 SGHAT and CDR2 FQDESV (reference sequence). The ends were cut back, 3 bases at V and 3 bases at J, with 20 bases in the middle. This CDR3 is built from 17 residues. The CDR3 DNA is TGTGCCAGCAGCTTTCAGGCATTGGTAAGGGTCGAAGAGACCCAGTACTTC. Amino acids: CASSFQALVRVEETQYF.

The rearrangement uses TRBV6-2 or TRBV6-3 and TRBJ1-5; 8 positions agree with TRBD1. Germline CDR1 reads MNHEY; CDR2 reads SVGEGT. V was pared by 8 bases and J by 5 bases, with 8 bases of the junction left unmatched. CDR3 length equals 14 residues. Here the CDR3 DNA reads TGTGCCAGCCTCCGCGACAGGGGTGATCAGCCCCAGCATTTT. Translated: CASLRDRGDQPQHF.

The rearrangement joins TRBV29-1 to TRBJ1-1, with D hard to call. The CDR3 is made up of 15 amino acids. V lost 4 bases, J lost 6 bases, and 21 bases lay in between. CDR1 SQVTM and CDR2 ANQGSEA come from the germline V gene. CDR3 amino acids: CSVVSKIGGSPEAFF. The CDR3, as DNA: TGCAGCGTTGTTTCGAAAATCGGCGGGTCCCCTGAAGCTTTCTTT.

The chain recombines TRBV15 with TRBJ2-6; 8 bases agree with TRBD2. The CDR3 is made up of 18 amino acids. CDR1 and CDR2 from the germline V gene are LNHNV and YYDKDF (reference sequence). Unmatched junction bases numbered 4, after V lost 0 bases and J lost 0 bases. The DNA of the CDR3 is TGTGCCACCAGCAGAGATAGCGGGATCATCTCTGGGGCCAACGTCCTGACTTTC. The encoded protein is CATSRDSGIISGANVLTF.

This chain links TRBV11-2 with TRBJ2-7, with 11 bases identical to TRBD2. Germline CDR1 and CDR2: SGHAT and FQNNGV. This CDR3 contains 15 residues. The V gene end was trimmed by 7 bases and the J gene end by 5 bases; junction bases not matched to a gene: 10. CDR3 region: CASTEQTSGMDEQYF. CDR3 sequence (DNA): TGTGCCAGCACTGAGCAGACTAGCGGGATGGACGAGCAGTACTTC.

The chain links TRBV5-1 to TRBJ1-5; TRBD1 might be the D (6 bases). V lost 0 bases and J 5 bases, leaving 9 bases between the germline ends. The CDR3 extends over 14 amino acids. CDR1 SGHRS and CDR2 YFSETQ come from the germline V gene. The CDR3, as DNA: TGCGCCAGCAGCTTGGCGTCAGGGGATCAGCCCCAGCATTTT. Its translation is CASSLASGDQPQHF.

This clonotype was seen at least ten times. V is TRBV12-5 and J is TRBJ2-1; 7 bases line up with TRBD2. CDR3 size: 12 residues. V lost 11 bases, J lost 3 bases, and 4 bases stayed unmatched. CDR1 LGHNT and CDR2 FRNRAP come from the germline V gene. CDR3 amino acids: CASAGDYNEQFF. The CDR3 DNA sequence: TGTGCTTCCGCGGGGGACTACAATGAGCAGTTCTTC.

This chain uses TRBV10-3 with TRBJ2-7, with 10 bases that match TRBD1. Trimming at V came to 6 bases and at J to 4 bases, leaving 6 bases not matched to a gene. The CDR3 has 14 amino acids. Germline V CDR1 and CDR2: ENHRY, SYGVKD. As DNA, the CDR3 is TGTGCCATCAGGGCGACAGGGGGCGATTACGAGCAGTACTTC. This sequence encodes CAIRATGGDYEQYF.

The gene calls are TRBV7-2 and TRBJ2-7, with D uncertain. V lost 1 base, J lost 7 bases, and 14 bases lay in between. This CDR3 contains 14 residues. Per the germline V gene, CDR1 is SGHTA and CDR2 is FQGNSA. CDR3 protein: CASSLERRIWEQYF. DNA for the CDR3: TGTGCCAGCAGCTTAGAGCGTCGGATTTGGGAGCAGTACTTC.

The chain is built from TRBV24-1 and TRBJ1-5; tentative D call: TRBD1 (5 bases). This CDR3 contains 14 residues. The germline gives CDR1 KGHDR, CDR2 SFDVKD. V was clipped by 1 base and J by 2 bases, with 5 bases between them. The CDR3 here is CATSDFRGNQPQHF. DNA for the CDR3: TGTGCCACCAGTGATTTCAGGGGCAATCAGCCCCAGCATTTT.

The chain recombines TRBV19 with TRBJ2-1; D remains unclear. CDR1 LNHDA and CDR2 SQIVND come from the germline V gene (reference sequence). Between the trimmed V and J ends, which lost 3 bases and 6 bases, there was a span of 12 bases. The CDR3 totals 14 residues. The CDR3 is CASSMVAVGNEQFF. The CDR3 coding sequence is TGTGCCAGTAGTATGGTGGCAGTTGGCAATGAGCAGTTCTTC.

Comments on this clonotype: One end of the junction varies from germline; a read error may be responsible. V gene TRBV15 combines with J gene TRBJ2-7, with a possible D match to TRBD2 (5 bases). Germline V gives CDR1 LNHNV, CDR2 YYDKDF (reference sequence). The CDR3 covers 14 residues. Written as DNA, the CDR3 is TGCGCCACCAGCAGTCTCGGACTGGCCTACGAGCAGTACTTC. It codes for CATSSLGLAYEQYF.

This sequence joins TRBV25-1 and TRBJ2-1; the match to TRBD2 covers 7 bases. Per the germline V gene, CDR1 is MGHDK and CDR2 is SYGVNS. This CDR3 contains 16 residues. Unmatched junction bases numbered 11, after V lost 4 bases and J lost 5 bases. CDR3 sequence reads: CASSGGGSQRHNEQFF. CDR3 DNA sequence: TGTGCCAGCAGTGGGGGAGGGTCCCAAAGGCACAATGAGCAGTTCTTC.

This clonotype has a count of ten or more. V gene TRBV6-1 combines with J gene TRBJ2-2; 7 positions match TRBD1. Germline V gene lookup returns CDR1 MNHNS and CDR2 SASEGT. The CDR3 is 14 amino acids. The ends lost 10 bases at V and 1 base at J; junction bases unmatched: 6. The CDR3 DNA reads as TGTGCCACGACGGGACAGCGGAACACCGGGGAGCTGTTTTTT. Its translation is CATTGQRNTGELFF.

Remarks on this clonotype: Germline is not matched at one junction end, which may reflect a read error. The chain couples TRBV11-1 to TRBJ2-5, with TRBD2 matching over 13 bases. The length of the CDR3 is 17 residues. Germline CDR1 SGHAT, CDR2 FQDESV (reference sequence). In nucleotides, the CDR3 is TGTGCCAGCAGCCGGACTAGCGGGAGTGGATCCCAAGAAACCCAGTACTTC. As protein: CASSRTSGSGSQETQYF.

In this sample, this clonotype turned up many times. This chain uses TRBV4-2 with TRBJ1-1; D call uncertain. In germline, CDR1 is LGHNA, CDR2 YNFKEQ. CDR3 size: 14 residues. The germline V and J ends were trimmed by 4 bases and 5 bases, with 14 bases remaining between them. CDR3 region: CASSPTKLGTEAFF. The DNA of the CDR3 is TGTGCCAGCAGCCCGACAAAATTGGGGACTGAAGCTTTCTTT.

The rearrangement links TRBV13 to TRBJ2-1; 9 nucleotides align to TRBD1. The CDR3 is made up of 17 amino acids. Germline assignment: CDR1 PRHDT and CDR2 FYEKMQ (reference sequence). V gave up 7 bases and J gave up 7 bases; unmatched junction bases: 17. CDR3 protein: CASTRRGTGKRMNEQFF. CDR3 sequence (DNA): TGTGCCAGCACCCGGAGGGGGACAGGGAAAAGGATGAATGAGCAGTTCTTC.

The chain joins TRBV5-1 to TRBJ2-7, with D perhaps matching TRBD1 or TRBD2 (5 bases each). V lost 4 bases and J 0 bases, leaving 14 bases between the germline ends. Germline V gene sequence: CDR1 SGHRS, CDR2 YFSETQ. The CDR3 has 15 residues. As DNA, the CDR3 is TGCGCCAGCAGCCTGCCGGGGCAGAGCTCCTACGAGCAGTACTTC. This sequence encodes CASSLPGQSSYEQYF. The whole variable domain, filled in from reference TRBV5-1 and TRBJ2-7, reads KAGVTQTPRYLIKTRGQQVTLSCSPISGHRSVSWYQQTPGQGLQFLFEYFSETQRNKGNFPGRFSGRQFSNSRSEMNVSTLELGDSALYLCASSLPGQSSYEQYFGPGTRLTVT.

This clonotype was counted ten times or more. The CDR3, as DNA: TGCGCCAGCAGCTCTGGAGGGGTGGCCGGGGAGCTGTTTTTT. This translates into CASSSGGVAGELFF. The rearrangement joins TRBV5-1 to TRBJ2-2; a weak D match, TRBD2 (6 bases). CDR1 and CDR2 (germline): SGHRS, YFSETQ. V was pared by 3 bases and J by 6 bases, with 12 bases between. The CDR3 runs 14 residues.